Below are 27 T cell receptor beta chains sequenced from a single sample in a study of beta chain features in type 1 diabetes. Notes on the study in general: Shorter TCRB CDR3s, moderately but significantly so, were found in Type 1 diabetes patients in all four CD4+ subsets.

Their antigens are not known. Expressed TCRB transcripts were sequenced, since all the RNA that had been isolated was reverse transcribed. Generated by immunoSEQ multiplex PCR, the TCRdb table keeps only in-frame clones and is missing some. The table records 350,000 to 450,000 clones, approximately 12% of them present only once. The sample was naive CD4+ T cells from blood. These receptors were obtained from a woman between 18 and 30 years old with type 1 diabetes.

The gene calls are TRBV28 and TRBJ2-7; 13 nucleotides match TRBD2. The CDR3 length is 15 residues. The J segment lost 9 bases and the V segment lost 2 bases, leaving 7 bases of the junction unmatched. The germline V gene has CDR1 MDHEN and CDR2 SYDVKM. The CDR3 here is CASSLGLAGEGRQYF. The CDR3 nucleotides read TGTGCCAGCAGTTTAGGACTAGCGGGAGAAGGGCGGCAGTACTTC.

This sequence joins TRBV4-3 and TRBJ2-1; 12 nucleotides align to TRBD2. Germline assignment: CDR1 LGHNA and CDR2 YSLEER. With V trimmed by 4 bases and J by 4 bases, 8 bases remained unmatched. The CDR3 has 17 residues. The CDR3 coding sequence is TGCGCCAGCAGCCGGGACCTAGCGGGGGGGTCATACAATGAGCAGTTCTTC. Its protein product is CASSRDLAGGSYNEQFF.

CDR3 loop: CASSLVSGAYEQYF. In nucleotides, the CDR3 is TGTGCCAGCAGCTTAGTGTCGGGGGCCTACGAGCAGTACTTC. The chain carries TRBV7-9 and TRBJ2-7; D perhaps matches TRBD2 (6 bases). CDR3 length equals 14 residues. With 1 base removed from V and 2 bases from J, the gap between germline ends came to 9 bases. Germline V gene sequence: CDR1 SEHNR, CDR2 FQNEAQ (reference sequence).

This clone was detected a few times. The rearrangement joins TRBV4-3 to TRBJ2-1; TRBD1 matches 11 bases. The germline CDR1 and CDR2 sequences are LGHNA and YSLEER. The length of the CDR3 is 14 residues. Trimming at V came to 1 base and at J to 9 bases, leaving 2 bases not matched to a gene. As DNA, the CDR3 is TGCGCCAGCAGCCAAGGGGGACAGGGGGGTGAGCAGTTCTTC. Its translation is CASSQGGQGGEQFF.

The chain combines TRBV18 with TRBJ1-3; D is unclear. Germline loops: CDR1 KGHSH, CDR2 LQKENI. Trimming cost V 5 bases and J 0 bases, with 11 bases left between them. The CDR3 is 15 residues long. This CDR3 reads CASSTYTISGNTIYF. The CDR3 nucleotides read TGTGCCAGCTCAACGTACACTATCTCTGGAAACACCATATATTTT. Combining the CDR3 with reference TRBV18 and TRBJ1-3 gives the whole variable domain NAGVMQNPRHLVRRRGQEARLRCSPMKGHSHVYWYRQLPEEGLKFMVYLQKENIIDESGMPKERFSAEFPKEGPSILRIQQVVRGDSAAYFCASSTYTISGNTIYFGEGSWLTVV.

This chain joins TRBV5-1 and TRBJ2-5, with D maybe TRBD2 (6 bases). Trimming removed 5 bases at V and 5 bases at J, with 13 bases between. The V gene's germline CDR1 is SGHRS and CDR2 YFSETQ. The CDR3 spans 13 residues. Here the CDR3 reads CASSGRAGETQYF. In DNA form, the CDR3 reads TGCGCCAGCAGTGGCAGGGCGGGGGAGACCCAGTACTTC.

This clone appeared a few times. The V call is TRBV11-2, the J call TRBJ2-1, with D hard to call. Germline V gives CDR1 SGHAT, CDR2 FQNNGV. The germline V and J ends were trimmed by 2 bases and 0 bases, with 11 bases remaining between them. The CDR3 covers 16 residues. The CDR3, as DNA: TGTGCCAGCAGCTTATCCCAGGTCCGCTCCTACAATGAGCAGTTCTTC. Protein product: CASSLSQVRSYNEQFF.

A few counts support this clone. V gene TRBV6-1 combines with J gene TRBJ2-5; 7 positions agree with TRBD2. V lost 6 bases to trimming and J lost 5 bases; unmatched junction nucleotides: 0. This CDR3 spans 11 amino acids. CDR1 MNHNS and CDR2 SASEGT come from the germline V gene. The CDR3 here is CASRGGETQYF. The CDR3 DNA reads TGTGCCAGCAGGGGAGGGGAGACCCAGTACTTC.

This clone was observed a few times. The chain uses TRBV27 and TRBJ2-7; TRBD2 agrees at 15 bases. The CDR3 is 17 amino acids. Germline CDR1 reads MNHEY; CDR2 reads SMNVEV (reference sequence). The V gene end was trimmed by 6 bases and the J gene end by 5 bases; junction bases not matched to a gene: 11. The CDR3 sequence is CASRTGLAGGQGDEQYF. In DNA, the CDR3 is TGTGCCAGCAGGACGGGACTAGCGGGGGGTCAGGGTGACGAGCAGTACTTC.

There are a few counts of this clone. V and J are TRBV29-1 and TRBJ1-1; 12 bases agree with TRBD1. The junction had 2 bases not matched to a gene; V was cut back by 6 bases and J by 6 bases. This CDR3 has 12 residues. Per the germline V gene, CDR1 is SQVTM and CDR2 is ANQGSEA. The CDR3 nucleotides read TGCAGCGTGGGACAGGGGGCCTCTGAAGCTTTCTTT. Protein product: CSVGQGASEAFF.

This clone occurred a few times. This chain links TRBV7-9 with TRBJ2-4; 10 positions match TRBD1. This CDR3 comprises 15 residues. Germline-derived CDR1 and CDR2 are SEHNR and FQNEAQ (reference sequence). With 4 bases clipped from V and 3 bases from J, the junction kept 3 bases outside the gene matches. The CDR3 DNA is TGTGCCAGCAGCTCGAGGACAGGGGGCAAAAACATTCAGTACTTC. Amino acids: CASSSRTGGKNIQYF.

The J gene is TRBJ2-1, the V gene TRBV5-1, with TRBD1 as a possible D gene (6 bases). Germline lookup yields CDR1 SGHRS and CDR2 YFSETQ. V shed 2 bases and J shed 7 bases, with 10 bases lying between them. The CDR3 has 13 residues. CDR3 protein: CASSFTGSNEQFF. The CDR3 nucleotides read TGCGCCAGCAGCTTCACAGGGTCTAATGAGCAGTTCTTC.

The chain recombines TRBV7-2 with TRBJ2-5; 7 nucleotides align to TRBD2. Looked up from germline, CDR1 is SGHTA and CDR2 is FQGNSA. J gave up 1 base and V 10 bases, and 3 bases lay outside the gene matches. This CDR3 has 12 amino acids. CDR3 residues: CATGGPQETQYF. CDR3 bases: TGTGCCACGGGGGGACCCCAAGAGACCCAGTACTTC.

This clone turned up a few times. The chain links TRBV11-2 to TRBJ1-2; D perhaps matches TRBD1 (6 bases). The V end lost 8 bases, the J end lost 4 bases, and 20 bases lay between the germline ends. CDR1 and CDR2 (germline): SGHAT, FQNNGV. CDR3 length: 15 residues. The CDR3 protein is CASGGMGAPSYGYTF. Written as DNA, the CDR3 is TGTGCCAGCGGCGGCATGGGGGCGCCAAGCTATGGCTACACCTTC. Full variable domain (rest looked up from reference TRBV11-2 and TRBJ1-2): EAGVAQSPRYKIIEKRQSVAFWCNPISGHATLYWYQQILGQGPKLLIQFQNNGVVDDSQLPKDRFSAERLKGVDSTLKIQPAKLEDSAVYLCASGGMGAPSYGYTFGSGTRLTVV.

The rearrangement links TRBV6-5 to TRBJ2-7; D not certain. Germline CDR1 is MNHEY and CDR2 is SVGAGI. The V end was cut by 7 bases, the J end by 1 base, with 5 bases between. This CDR3 has 11 residues. The CDR3 spells CASTQSYEQYF. The CDR3 DNA sequence: TGTGCCAGCACGCAGTCCTACGAGCAGTACTTC.

The rearrangement joins TRBV2 to TRBJ1-5, with TRBD1 identical over 11 bases. The CDR3 loop spans 15 amino acids. The germline gives CDR1 SNHLY, CDR2 FYNNEI. Trimming removed 6 bases from V and 5 bases from J; junction bases left unmatched: 6. CDR3 sequence reads: CASRDRTGGHQPQHF. CDR3 DNA: TGTGCCAGCAGAGACCGGACAGGGGGCCATCAGCCCCAGCATTTT.

This chain links TRBV4-1 with TRBJ1-5; D is unresolved. Germline CDR1 is MGHRA and CDR2 is YSYEKL. CDR3 size: 18 residues. V was clipped by 0 bases and J by 2 bases, with 17 bases between them. The DNA of the CDR3 is TGCGCCAGCAGCCAAGAGGGTACAAGGACTGAGGGCAATCAGCCCCAGCATTTT. Amino acid sequence: CASSQEGTRTEGNQPQHF.

The chain combines TRBV27 with TRBJ2-5; tentative D call: TRBD1 (5 bases). The CDR3 consists of 14 residues. V was trimmed by 2 bases and J by 5 bases, leaving 12 bases between them. Looked up from germline, CDR1 is MNHEY and CDR2 is SMNVEV (reference sequence). The CDR3 protein is CASSLGALRETQYF. The DNA of the CDR3 is TGTGCCAGCAGTTTAGGGGCACTTCGGGAGACCCAGTACTTC.

This clone has just a few counts. The rearrangement joins TRBV4-1 to TRBJ1-2; 9 bases map to TRBD1. V dropped 4 bases and J dropped 8; count of bases not matched to a gene: 11. Germline values: CDR1 MGHRA, CDR2 YSYEKL. The CDR3 extends over 15 amino acids. The CDR3 coding sequence is TGCGCCAGCAGCCGACTACTACAGGGGGCAGAGGGCTACACCTTC. This codes for CASSRLLQGAEGYTF.

The V and J genes are TRBV28 and TRBJ1-1; no reliable D call. CDR1 and CDR2 (germline): MDHEN, SYDVKM. The CDR3 covers 14 residues. Trimming took off 0 bases at V and 2 bases at J, with 7 bases between the two ends. In DNA, the CDR3 is TGTGCCAGCAGTTTATGGGTTACAAACACTGAAGCTTTCTTT. Residues: CASSLWVTNTEAFF.

The V call is TRBV4-1, the J call TRBJ2-1; 11 bases map to TRBD2. With V trimmed by 1 base and J by 8 bases, 7 bases remained unmatched. This CDR3 spans 16 amino acids. Germline V gene lookup returns CDR1 MGHRA and CDR2 YSYEKL. DNA of the CDR3: TGCGCCAGCAGCCAAGGGCCTAGCGGGAGGAAGGATGAGCAGTTCTTC. This translates into CASSQGPSGRKDEQFF.

The chain links TRBV30 to TRBJ2-5; 8 nucleotides match TRBD1. Germline CDR1 GTSNPN, CDR2 SVGIG (reference sequence). J gave up 5 bases and V 5 bases, and 4 bases lay outside the gene matches. This CDR3 is 12 amino acids long. For the CDR3, the DNA is TGTGCCTGGGGACAGGGTGGGGAGACCCAGTACTTC. Amino acids: CAWGQGGETQYF.

The gene calls are TRBV7-3 and TRBJ1-1; D is possibly TRBD1 (5 bases). CDR1 SGHTA and CDR2 FQGTGA come from the germline V gene. The ends were cut back, 2 bases at V and 10 bases at J, with 14 bases in the middle. This CDR3 is built from 13 residues. CDR3 loop: CASSLWAGEGAFF. Written as DNA, the CDR3 is TGTGCCAGCAGCTTATGGGCGGGGGAGGGAGCTTTCTTT.

V is TRBV4-3 and J is TRBJ2-3, with 10 bases lining up with TRBD2. The CDR3 is 16 amino acids. In germline, CDR1 is LGHNA, CDR2 YSLEER. J gave up 4 bases and V 4 bases, and 8 bases lay outside the gene matches. The DNA for the CDR3 is TGCGCCAGCAGCCGTCTAGCGGGAGAGGGAGCAGATACGCAGTATTTT. Protein product: CASSRLAGEGADTQYF.

This clone was detected only a few times. The genes are TRBV29-1 and TRBJ2-5; a possible D gene is TRBD1 (6 bases). CDR1 and CDR2 (germline): SQVTM, ANQGSEA. Trimming pared 4 bases from V and 5 bases from J, leaving 14 bases between. The CDR3 totals 13 residues. The CDR3 DNA is TGCAGCGTTGTGGGGGCCGCGGAGGAGACCCAGTACTTC. This codes for CSVVGAAEETQYF.

This clone has just a few counts. This rearrangement joins TRBV20-1 to TRBJ1-2, with D unclear. This CDR3 spans 11 amino acids. CDR1 and CDR2 (germline): DFQATT, SNEGSKA (reference sequence). Trimming took off 1 base at V and 4 bases at J, with 4 bases between the two ends. CDR3 residues: CSARVIYGYTF. CDR3 sequence (DNA): TGCAGTGCTAGAGTCATCTATGGCTACACCTTC.

There are a few counts of this clone. The chain has TRBV23-1 and TRBJ2-1; TRBD2 matches 14 bases. TRBV23-1 is placed among ORFs of uncertain function. This CDR3 is built from 17 residues. The V gene end was trimmed by 3 bases and the J gene end by 9 bases; junction bases not matched to a gene: 10. The CDR3 nucleotides are TGCGCCAGCAGTCACACGTGGACTAGCGGGAGGTGCGGTGAGCAGTTCTTC. Translating gives CASSHTWTSGRCGEQFF.